These 13 T cell receptor beta chains originate from one sample sequenced in a study of T cells in Graves' hyperthyroidism and ophthalmopathy. Amplified regions were TCR beta CDR3 sequences from RNA transcripts. The HTBI primer set served for first-round RT-PCR of the TCR CDR3. TCRdb re-derived calls from the multiplex PCR reads in MiXCR, one entry per CDR3 protein. The sample includes some 350,000 distinct CDR3 sequences, roughly an eighth of them seen just once. The sample was blood. The source of these receptors is a middle-aged woman with Graves' ophthalmopathy.

The V gene is TRBV11-2, the J gene TRBJ2-2, with 7 nucleotides matching TRBD2. The CDR3 has 18 residues. Germline assignment: CDR1 SGHAT and CDR2 FQNNGV. V lost 5 bases and J lost 5; bases outside the gene matches: 17. CDR3 sequence reads: CASSEPSAGERWTGELFF. The CDR3 bases are TGTGCCAGCAGCGAGCCGAGTGCGGGGGAGAGGTGGACCGGGGAGCTGTTTTTT.

At least ten counts were recorded for this clonotype. J is TRBJ2-1 and V is TRBV7-8, with TRBD1 as a possible D gene (5 bases). This CDR3 spans 13 amino acids. V was pared by 1 base and J by 14 bases, with 15 bases between. CDR1 is SGHVS and CDR2 is FQNEAQ in the germline V gene. CDR3 protein: CASSLDLGLEEFF. The CDR3 region has the DNA TGTGCCAGCAGCTTAGATCTGGGGCTAGAGGAGTTCTTC.

This clonotype has at least ten counts. This rearrangement joins TRBV18 to TRBJ1-2; no reliable D call. Germline V gives CDR1 KGHSH, CDR2 LQKENI. The CDR3 totals 13 residues. V was trimmed by 4 bases and J by 6 bases, leaving 12 bases between them. The CDR3 nucleotides are TGTGCCAGCTCACAACAGAAGTTGGATGGCTACACCTTC. Its protein product is CASSQQKLDGYTF.

This clonotype has ten or more counts. The chain combines TRBV7-9 with TRBJ2-5, with 7 bases matching TRBD1. CDR1 is SEHNR, CDR2 FQNEAQ, per germline (reference sequence). This CDR3 has 16 residues. V shed 5 bases and J 5 bases; nucleotides not matched to a gene: 14. CDR3 region: CASSNRRTGWGETQYF. Written as DNA, the CDR3 is TGTGCCAGCAGCAACCGTCGGACAGGTTGGGGGGAGACCCAGTACTTC.

The chain combines TRBV18 with TRBJ2-1; 7 nucleotides match TRBD1. With 8 bases clipped from V and 9 bases from J, the junction kept 7 bases outside the gene matches. CDR1 is KGHSH and CDR2 is LQKENI in the germline V gene. This CDR3 spans 12 amino acids. The CDR3 nucleotides read TGTGCCAGCAGATCAACAGGGGTTGAGCAGTTCTTC. As protein: CASRSTGVEQFF. Full variable domain (outside the CDR3, taken from reference TRBV18 and TRBJ2-1): NAGVMQNPRHLVRRRGQEARLRCSPMKGHSHVYWYRQLPEEGLKFMVYLQKENIIDESGMPKERFSAEFPKEGPSILRIQQVVRGDSAAYFCASRSTGVEQFFGPGTRLTVL.

There are many counts of this clonotype. This sequence joins TRBV6-5 and TRBJ1-1; D unclear. V was cut by 0 bases and J by 0 bases, with 14 bases left in between. The CDR3 totals 17 residues. Germline CDR1 is MNHEY and CDR2 is SVGAGI. The chain's CDR3 is CASSYSSAKSLNTEAFF. CDR3 coding DNA: TGTGCCAGCAGTTACTCGTCGGCGAAAAGCCTGAACACTGAAGCTTTCTTT.

This clonotype was recorded many times. The chain combines TRBV28 with TRBJ2-1, with TRBD2 identical over 10 bases. CDR3 length: 16 residues. Trimming took 4 bases from V and 7 from J; bases not matched to a gene: 10. CDR1 MDHEN and CDR2 SYDVKM come from the germline V gene. CDR3 loop: CASSSPLAGALNEQFF. In DNA, the CDR3 is TGTGCCAGCAGTTCACCCCTAGCGGGAGCCCTGAATGAGCAGTTCTTC. Full variable domain (outside the CDR3, taken from reference TRBV28 and TRBJ2-1): DVKVTQSSRYLVKRTGEKVFLECVQDMDHENMFWYRQDPGLGLRLIYFSYDVKMKEKGDIPEGYSVSREKKERFSLILESASTNQTSMYLCASSSPLAGALNEQFFGPGTRLTVL.

This clonotype was detected ten times or more. This chain joins TRBV6-1 and TRBJ1-2; TRBD1 agrees at 9 bases. The CDR3 length is 14 residues. V was pared by 6 bases and J by 6 bases, with 8 bases of the junction left unmatched. Germline-derived CDR1 and CDR2 are MNHNS and SASEGT. In DNA, the CDR3 is TGTGCCAGCAGAACTACAGGGGGCCTGCATGGCTACACCTTC. The encoded protein is CASRTTGGLHGYTF.

This clonotype was counted a few times. The J gene is TRBJ2-4, the V gene TRBV6-1; D is perhaps TRBD1 (8 bases). Looked up from germline, CDR1 is MNHNS and CDR2 is SASEGT. V lost 4 bases and J 7 bases, leaving 14 bases between the germline ends. This CDR3 has 14 residues. The CDR3 loop reads CASSVQGGTNIQYF. CDR3 sequence (DNA): TGTGCCAGCAGTGTACAGGGGGGGACGAACATTCAGTACTTC.

In this sample, this clonotype turned up many times. The chain recombines TRBV20-1 with TRBJ1-2; 9 nucleotides agree with TRBD1. Germline CDR1 and CDR2: DFQATT and SNEGSKA (reference sequence). This CDR3 has 14 amino acids. V was clipped by 2 bases and J by 2 bases; unmatched bases: 3. The CDR3 protein is CSARYGTGNYGYTF. The CDR3 bases are TGCAGTGCTAGATACGGGACAGGGAACTATGGCTACACCTTC.

This clonotype was detected only a few times. The chain has TRBV29-1 and TRBJ2-1; D perhaps matches TRBD1 (5 bases). CDR1 is SQVTM, CDR2 ANQGSEA, per germline. This CDR3 comprises 15 residues. The germline V and J ends were trimmed by 4 bases and 0 bases, with 13 bases remaining between them. CDR3 region: CSVVDSPSSYNEQFF. The CDR3 DNA sequence: TGCAGCGTTGTTGACAGCCCGAGCTCCTACAATGAGCAGTTCTTC.

This clonotype was seen at least ten times. V usage is TRBV7-2 and J usage is TRBJ1-2, with D possibly being TRBD1 (5 bases). The CDR3 is 13 residues long. V was trimmed by 5 bases and J by 5 bases, leaving 12 bases between them. The germline CDR1 and CDR2 sequences are SGHTA and FQGNSA. The chain's CDR3 is CASSPVGGYGYTF. In DNA, the CDR3 is TGTGCCAGCAGCCCAGTGGGGGGGTATGGCTACACCTTC.

CDR3 in DNA: TGTGCCAGCAGCCCATACCCCATGCGACAGACTAACTATGGCTACACCTTC. Translated: CASSPYPMRQTNYGYTF. This chain connects TRBV27 to TRBJ1-2, with D tentatively TRBD1 (5 bases). The CDR3 spans 17 residues. Trimming removed 6 bases from V and 0 bases from J, with 20 bases in between. From germline, CDR1 is MNHEY and CDR2 SMNVEV (reference sequence).